This TCR beta chain was profiled in a study of technical replicates of blood from several donors. Profiled with immunoSEQ multiplex PCR; TCRdb holds only in-frame clones, not every one. The table records around 95,000 clones, over 85% of them present only once. The germline gives CDR1 SEHNR, CDR2 FQNEAQ (reference sequence). The CDR3 consists of 15 residues. V lost 0 bases and J 4 bases, leaving 9 bases between the germline ends. The TCR originated in a human donor in good health. Sample: T cells isolated from PBMCs. The chain uses TRBV7-9 and TRBJ2-2; D remains ambiguous. The CDR3 DNA reads as TGTGCCAGCAGCTTAGCGCCTACTCCCACCGGGGAGCTGTTTTTT. It is translated as CASSLAPTPTGELFF.